The 12 T cell receptor beta chains in this list originate from one sample, sequenced in a study of response to subunit inactivated influenza vaccine. MiXCR, run by TCRdb on the RT-PCR reads, gives a single entry per CDR3 protein. The sample has about 500,000 distinct CDR3 sequences, approximately 15% seen once. This specimen consisted of CD4+ T cells sorted from PBMCs, obtained approximately 25 months after vaccination. The source of these receptors is a man aged 50 to 75 who received an inactivated influenza vaccine.

This clonotype has more than one count but fewer than ten. This chain connects TRBV7-6 to TRBJ2-3; D gene unclear. This CDR3 is built from 14 residues. The germline V gene has CDR1 SGHVS and CDR2 FNYEAQ. V lost 1 base, J lost 0 bases, and 5 bases lay in between. This CDR3 reads CASSLVRSTDTQYF. Written as DNA, the CDR3 is TGTGCCAGCAGCTTAGTAAGGAGCACAGATACGCAGTATTTT.

The chain couples TRBV6-2 or TRBV6-3 to TRBJ2-7; the D is unclear. The CDR3 consists of 13 residues. V was trimmed by 3 bases and J by 2 bases, leaving 8 bases between them. The germline gives CDR1 MNHEY, CDR2 SVGEGT. CDR3 sequence: CASSYLAAYEQYF. Written as DNA, the CDR3 is TGTGCCAGCAGTTATCTGGCAGCCTACGAGCAGTACTTC.

This clonotype was recorded a few times. The chain employs TRBV27 and TRBJ2-1, with 7 bases identical to TRBD2. Germline V CDR1 and CDR2: MNHEY, SMNVEV (reference sequence). The J segment lost 3 bases and the V segment lost 7 bases, leaving 3 bases of the junction unmatched. The CDR3 contains 13 residues. The CDR3: CASIGDYYNEQFF. As DNA, the CDR3 is TGTGCCAGCATCGGGGACTACTACAATGAGCAGTTCTTC.

The V gene is TRBV21-1, the J gene TRBJ1-4; TRBD1 is taken as the D call from the table, unchecked against the DNA. TRBV21-1 is labeled a pseudogene. This CDR3 is built from 13 residues. The CDR3 DNA reads TGTGCCAGCAGCAAAAACAGGTTTGAAAAACTGTTTTTT. It specifies CASSKNRFEKLFF.

The J gene is TRBJ2-1, the V gene TRBV7-8; TRBD1 matches 11 bases. From germline, CDR1 is SGHVS and CDR2 FQNEAQ. The CDR3 spans 19 residues. The V segment lost 3 bases and the J segment 3 bases; nucleotides outside the gene matches: 13. This CDR3 reads CASSFILSTGTGGYNEQFF. The DNA for the CDR3 is TGTGCCAGCAGCTTTATTTTATCGACCGGGACAGGGGGCTACAATGAGCAGTTCTTC.

The genes are TRBV20-1 and TRBJ1-1; 7 bases are a match to TRBD1. V was clipped by 0 bases and J by 1 base; unmatched bases: 8. This CDR3 has 16 amino acids. From germline, CDR1 is DFQATT and CDR2 SNEGSKA (reference sequence). The CDR3 here is CSARDGDRVSNTEAFF. In nucleotides, the CDR3 is TGCAGTGCTAGAGATGGAGACAGGGTGTCGAACACTGAAGCTTTCTTT.

The gene calls are TRBV5-1 and TRBJ2-2, with TRBD2 identical over 10 bases. CDR1 is SGHRS and CDR2 is YFSETQ in the germline V gene. The CDR3 length is 16 residues. V was pared by 4 bases and J by 4 bases, with 7 bases of the junction left unmatched. The CDR3 here is CASSTLAGPGTGELFF. The CDR3 bases are TGCGCCAGCAGCACACTAGCGGGGCCAGGCACCGGGGAGCTGTTTTTT.

This clonotype has just a few counts. CDR3 nucleotides: TGTGCCAGCAGTCCGGGGGTCCCAGCCAAAAACATTCAGTACTTC. Protein sequence: CASSPGVPAKNIQYF. The J gene is TRBJ2-4, the V gene TRBV6-2 or TRBV6-3, with D possibly being TRBD2 (6 bases). The germline V gene has CDR1 MNHEY and CDR2 SVGEGT. With 5 bases removed from V and 0 bases from J, the gap between germline ends came to 11 bases. The CDR3 sequence is 15 residues long.

This sequence joins TRBV3-1 and TRBJ2-3; D not certain. CDR1 LGHDT and CDR2 YNNKEL come from the germline V gene (reference sequence). The CDR3 is made up of 15 amino acids. The V end was cut by 3 bases, the J end by 1 base, with 11 bases between. CDR3 amino acids: CASSHGDLRTDTQYF. In DNA form, the CDR3 reads TGTGCCAGCAGCCACGGAGACCTTCGCACAGATACGCAGTATTTT.

The rearrangement uses TRBV3-1 and TRBJ2-4; D remains unclear. This CDR3 contains 10 residues. CDR1 is LGHDT and CDR2 is YNNKEL in the germline V gene (reference sequence). V lost 4 bases, J lost 13 bases, and 8 bases lay in between. The chain's CDR3 is CASSPDLQYF. The CDR3 bases are TGTGCCAGCAGCCCAGACTTGCAGTACTTC.

The sample holds a few counts of this clonotype. This rearrangement joins TRBV12-3 or TRBV12-4 to TRBJ2-2; a weak D match, TRBD1 (6 bases). The V and J ends lost 4 bases and 1 base respectively, with 22 bases between them. CDR3 length equals 19 residues. The DNA for the CDR3 is TGTGCCAGCAGTTCCCCCTCGAGCTTGAACAGGGAGAACACCGGGGAGCTGTTTTTT. It translates to CASSSPSSLNRENTGELFF.

The chain combines TRBV20-1 with TRBJ2-7, with D unclear. Trimming removed 1 base at V and 8 bases at J, with 21 bases between. CDR3 size: 15 residues. Per the germline V gene, CDR1 is DFQATT and CDR2 is SNEGSKA (reference sequence). The CDR3 DNA reads TGCAGTGCTAGAGGCTCCTTGGGGTCCGCCGTGCAGCAGTACTTC. This gives the protein CSARGSLGSAVQQYF.